A single sample is the source of the 21 T cell receptor beta chains below, sequenced in a study of regulatory T cells in long-lasting Graves disease. Noted time point: newly diagnosed GD, antithyroid drugs for less than 3 months. Making the TCR library involved RNA that had been extracted from PBMCs. To make TCR beta libraries, researchers used iRepertoire HTBI primers and Arm-PCR of CDR3 regions. MiXCR, run by TCRdb on the multiplex PCR reads, gives a single entry per CDR3 protein. Seen here are around 450,000 distinct CDR3 sequences, around 15% observed once, and the top ten hold 12%. These same records also appear under a second study, on T cells in Graves' hyperthyroidism and ophthalmopathy.

Sequenced material: peripheral blood mononuclear cells (PBMCs), taken at new diagnosis, from a patient treated with antithyroid drugs. These receptor sequences come from a man aged 35-49 years with Graves disease.

This clonotype was counted between two and nine times. The chain is built from TRBV7-3 and TRBJ2-2; 10 nucleotides line up with TRBD2. The germline V gene has CDR1 SGHTA and CDR2 FQGTGA. CDR3 length: 16 residues. V shed 2 bases, J shed 5 bases, and the junction held 5 bases outside the gene matches. CDR3 in amino acids: CASSLASGRGTGELFF. CDR3 coding DNA: TGTGCCAGCAGCTTAGCTAGCGGGAGAGGGACCGGGGAGCTGTTTTTT.

This clonotype was found many times. V gene TRBV7-9 combines with J gene TRBJ2-7; 13 positions match TRBD2. The V segment lost 4 bases and the J segment 4 bases; nucleotides outside the gene matches: 7. CDR1 SEHNR and CDR2 FQNEAQ come from the germline V gene (reference sequence). CDR3 length: 16 amino acids. DNA of the CDR3: TGTGCCAGCAGCTCTAGGACTAGCGGGAGAGCGTACGAGCAGTACTTC. The encoded protein is CASSSRTSGRAYEQYF.

This clonotype occurred a few times. The V call is TRBV20-1, the J call TRBJ2-1; TRBD2 matches 10 bases. Germline-derived CDR1 and CDR2 are DFQATT and SNEGSKA (reference sequence). The V gene end was trimmed by 0 bases and the J gene end by 0 bases; junction bases not matched to a gene: 5. This CDR3 region has 17 residues. This CDR3 reads CSARDTSGALSYNEQFF. The CDR3 coding sequence is TGCAGTGCTAGAGATACTAGCGGGGCCCTCTCCTACAATGAGCAGTTCTTC.

Ten or more counts support this clonotype. This chain connects TRBV3-1 to TRBJ2-3, with TRBD2 matching 7 bases. This CDR3 spans 15 amino acids. CDR1 LGHDT and CDR2 YNNKEL come from the germline V gene (reference sequence). With 4 bases clipped from V and 5 bases from J, the junction kept 9 bases outside the gene matches. CDR3 sequence reads: CASSRPAGRVDTQYF. The CDR3 nucleotides are TGTGCCAGCAGCCGTCCAGCGGGACGGGTAGATACGCAGTATTTT.

The chain couples TRBV27 to TRBJ2-1; D not certain. V was pared by 2 bases and J by 5 bases, with 10 bases between. This CDR3 has 14 amino acids. Germline V gene lookup returns CDR1 MNHEY and CDR2 SMNVEV (reference sequence). CDR3: CASSLRLRNNEQFF. In DNA form, the CDR3 reads TGTGCCAGCAGTTTACGGTTACGCAACAATGAGCAGTTCTTC.

In this sample, this clonotype turned up many times. The chain joins TRBV29-1 to TRBJ2-1; perhaps TRBD1 as D (6 bases). The CDR3 spans 15 residues. Germline CDR1 and CDR2: SQVTM and ANQGSEA. Trimming took 6 bases from V and 0 from J, leaving 15 bases between them. This CDR3 is CSVQGREGSYNEQFF. CDR3 DNA sequence: TGCAGCGTACAGGGTAGGGAAGGCTCCTACAATGAGCAGTTCTTC.

This rearrangement joins TRBV9 to TRBJ1-2; tentative D call: TRBD1 (5 bases). Looked up from germline, CDR1 is SGDLS and CDR2 is YYNGEE. The germline V and J ends were trimmed by 0 bases and 2 bases, with 11 bases remaining between them. The CDR3 length is 15 residues. CDR3 sequence: CASSVEGQGNYGYTF. The CDR3 bases are TGTGCCAGCAGCGTAGAGGGGCAAGGAAACTATGGCTACACCTTC.

Many counts were recorded for this clonotype. The chain couples TRBV30 to TRBJ2-3, with TRBD1 matching 8 bases. CDR1 and CDR2 (germline): GTSNPN, SVGIG (reference sequence). This CDR3 has 15 amino acids. The junction had 8 bases not matched to a gene; V was cut back by 4 bases and J by 2 bases. The chain's CDR3 is CAWTLRDRNTDTQYF. The DNA for the CDR3 is TGTGCCTGGACCCTGAGGGACAGGAACACAGATACGCAGTATTTT.

The chain links TRBV10-3 to TRBJ2-7, with 9 bases aligning to TRBD1. V was pared by 2 bases and J by 4 bases, with 12 bases of the junction left unmatched. Germline loops: CDR1 ENHRY, CDR2 SYGVKD. The CDR3 loop spans 17 amino acids. The CDR3 coding sequence is TGTGCCATCAGTGAGCCGGGACAGGGACAGGGTTATTACGAGCAGTACTTC. Its translation: CAISEPGQGQGYYEQYF.

This clonotype was observed a few times. V gene TRBV20-1 combines with J gene TRBJ2-7; D ambiguous. V lost 3 bases, J lost 3 bases, and 0 bases lay in between. Germline loops: CDR1 DFQATT, CDR2 SNEGSKA (reference sequence). This CDR3 comprises 9 residues. The CDR3 protein is CSASYEQYF. CDR3 coding DNA: TGCAGTGCTAGCTACGAGCAGTACTTC.

This clonotype was recorded only once. The chain couples TRBV9 to TRBJ2-7; TRBD2 aligns across 7 bases. The CDR3 is 13 residues long. The V gene's germline CDR1 is SGDLS and CDR2 YYNGEE. The J segment lost 6 bases and the V segment lost 2 bases, leaving 5 bases of the junction unmatched. The CDR3 here is CASSVGGIGEQYF. CDR3 nucleotide sequence: TGTGCCAGCAGCGTGGGAGGGATCGGCGAGCAGTACTTC.

V gene TRBV5-6 combines with J gene TRBJ1-2; D gene uncertain. The CDR3 consists of 11 residues. Germline values: CDR1 SGHDT, CDR2 YYEEEE. V lost 4 bases and J lost 8, with 9 bases in between. In nucleotides, the CDR3 is TGTGCCAGCAGCGTGGATACGGGCTACACCTTC. It encodes CASSVDTGYTF.

There are many counts of this clonotype. This rearrangement joins TRBV2 to TRBJ2-3; D not certain. The germline CDR1 and CDR2 sequences are SNHLY and FYNNEI. The CDR3 consists of 11 residues. V lost 1 base, J lost 7 bases, and 3 bases lay in between. The CDR3 loop is CASSEGYTQYF. In nucleotides, the CDR3 is TGTGCCAGCAGTGAAGGGTATACGCAGTATTTT.

The chain recombines TRBV29-1 with TRBJ1-2, with TRBD1 as a possible D gene (6 bases). Trimming left V 6 bases short and J 7 bases short, with 15 bases between. There are 12 residues in the CDR3. Per germline, CDR1 SQVTM and CDR2 ANQGSEA. The CDR3 sequence: CSVAGGAIGYTF. The CDR3 DNA reads TGCAGCGTGGCGGGGGGCGCAATTGGCTACACCTTC.

A word on this clonotype: A read error may produce the germline difference seen at one junction end. The CDR3 region is CSVKDSSNQPQHF. CDR3 nucleotides: TGCAGCGTTAAAGACAGTAGCAATCAGCCCCAGCATTTT. J is TRBJ1-5 and V is TRBV29-1, with D possibly matching TRBD1 (5 bases). The CDR3 spans 13 residues. Per germline, CDR1 SQVTM and CDR2 ANQGSEA.

In DNA, the CDR3 is TGCGCCAGCAGCCGAACCGGGACAGGGCTAGGGGCCAACGTCCTGACTTTC. Its translation: CASSRTGTGLGANVLTF. V usage is TRBV4-1 and J usage is TRBJ2-6, with 9 bases aligning to TRBD1. Trimming removed 4 bases from V and 4 bases from J; junction bases left unmatched: 8. CDR1 is MGHRA, CDR2 YSYEKL, per germline. The CDR3 totals 17 residues.

This sequence joins TRBV6-2 or TRBV6-3 and TRBJ2-5; 8 bases are shared with TRBD1. From germline, CDR1 is MNHEY and CDR2 SVGEGT. The CDR3 spans 14 residues. V was pared by 5 bases and J by 2 bases, with 4 bases of the junction left unmatched. For the CDR3, the DNA is TGTGCCAGCAGTATTGGGACAGGACAAGAGACCCAGTACTTC. Translation: CASSIGTGQETQYF.

There are many counts of this clonotype. V gene TRBV28 combines with J gene TRBJ2-6, with 9 bases lining up with TRBD2. V trimming: 6 bases; J trimming: 2 bases; junction bases outside the gene matches: 2. The CDR3 sequence is 15 residues long. Germline lookup yields CDR1 MDHEN and CDR2 SYDVKM. The CDR3 loop is CASRSSGTGANVLTF. In DNA form, the CDR3 reads TGTGCCAGCAGGTCTAGCGGGACTGGGGCCAACGTCCTGACTTTC.

This clonotype appeared many times. The chain recombines TRBV5-1 with TRBJ1-1; D remains unclear. The CDR3 is 14 amino acids. V dropped 2 bases and J dropped 1 base, with 9 bases sitting between them. The germline CDR1 and CDR2 sequences are SGHRS and YFSETQ. CDR3 residues: CASSFDGPNTEAFF. CDR3 in DNA: TGCGCCAGCAGCTTTGACGGACCGAACACTGAAGCTTTCTTT.

The rearrangement joins TRBV12-3 or TRBV12-4 to TRBJ1-5; D might be TRBD1 (5 bases). V was pared by 6 bases and J by 5 bases, with 11 bases between. The CDR3 runs 13 residues. CDR3 sequence reads: CASSWDGDQPQHF. For the CDR3, the DNA is TGTGCCAGCAGCTGGGACGGAGATCAGCCCCAGCATTTT.

There are a few counts of this clonotype. The CDR3 DNA sequence: TGTGCCAGCACCTGGTCGGACGAGCAGTACTTC. It specifies CASTWSDEQYF. The chain has TRBV7-8 and TRBJ2-7; D is undetermined. CDR3 length equals 11 residues. Germline assignment: CDR1 SGHVS and CDR2 FQNEAQ. The V end was cut by 7 bases, the J end by 5 bases, with 9 bases between.